This paragraph covers one TCR beta chain sequence. There are a few counts of this clonotype. There is no known antigen for this receptor. The input lacks base qualities; no much larger clone sits a single base away. This sample stems from a study of identical twins (dated by TCRdb to about 2016). Regarding the study in general: To test whether fetal clonotypes persist, this study deep-sequenced TCR alpha and beta repertoires from monozygotic twins, from unrelated adults of various ages, and from cord blood. To rule out contamination, the twin experiments were replicated at different times with different library preparation protocols. Study-level results and caveats: Compared with coincidental sharing between unrelated individuals, out-of-frame TCR alpha sequences shared between twins showed an excess of sequences with low generation probability. Because the same donors could not be followed over many years, conclusions were based on cross-sectional statistical analysis. In beta out-of-frame sequences, excess twin sharing was weaker, because having fewer shared sequences lowered the signal-to-noise ratio. Out-of-frame TCR alpha sharing in monozygotic twins was systematically underestimated by recombination models, whereas sharing between unrelated individuals was in agreement with the recombination models. Abundant cord blood beta clonotypes carried fewer insertions; young adult naive repertoires showed a weaker similar trend, while memory repertoires showed none. Invariant T cells such as MAIT and iNKT could partly confound zero-insertion analyses, although diverse VJ usage argued against such confounding for most clonotypes.

The CDR3 contains 16 residues, cysteine and phenylalanine counted. The sequence is cut down to CDR3 DNA, 48 bases in frame from base 1. The CDR1 and CDR2 encoded by the germline V gene are SNHLY and FYNNEI. Cut back by 4 bases and 5 bases, the V and J ends lie 19 bases apart. The protocol used for the library was 5' RACE. Sequencing instrument: Illumina HiSeq 2000. A universal primer binding site was introduced by template switching, and a unique molecular identifier was present in the final cDNA, enabling accurate counting of TCR cDNA molecules. Specific primers in the conserved constant-segment region were used to synthesize first-strand cDNA for TCR alpha and beta chains. To control for contamination, every cDNA library carried two barcodes: a SMART-Mk sample barcode plus Illumina barcodes. TruSeq adapter sequences, together with Illumina sample barcodes, were added in two successive PCR steps. The TCR alpha and beta cDNA libraries were sequenced on the Illumina HiSeq platform using custom primers. The original methods were these. MiGEC processed the raw reads to extract unique molecular identifiers, while MiXCR was used to determine the CDR3 positions. Recombination models were inferred per individual with the repgenHMM and IGoR tools using an EM algorithm. The tcR package in R was used for shared clonotype analysis, with sharing normalized by the product of cloneset sizes. Out-of-frame nonproductive sequences were analyzed to study raw recombination free of thymic and clonal selection effects. TCRdb redid the processing of the public reads, applying fastp at Q25 and MiXCR, and retained in-frame beta chains. Records with the same CDR3 protein are collapsed into one entry carrying the most frequent genes and DNA. The V and J calls reflect TCRdb's pipeline rather than the authors' work. In this sample the table shows approximately 500,000 distinct CDR3 sequences, 20% to 30% of which occur a single time. The top ten constitute 2.9% of the sample.

Only healthy Caucasian donors were included. Three pairs of female monozygotic twins, all aged roughly 18 to 29 years, were included in the twin cohort. CD4+ and CD8+ T cell populations were isolated with positive isolation kits from Invitrogen. These records were also assigned to another study, of T cells expressing NK-cell markers. That second publication adds: In sorted CD3+CD56+NKG2C+, CD3+CD56+NKG2C- and CD3+CD56-NKG2C+ T-cell subsets from several donors, TCR beta-chain repertoires were profiled. Seven of the eight sequenced donors were HCMV-seropositive and one was HCMV-seronegative. To restrict sorting to alphabetaTCR-expressing T cells, an anti-gammadeltaTCR antibody was added in several experiments. In six donors, the dominant CD3+CD56+NKG2C+ clonotypes ranked among the top 10 CD8+ clonotypes, making up about 1.0-8% of CD8+ T cells. Those dominant clonotypes were again the most abundant among CD3+CD56-NKG2C+ cells in a handful of donors, at about 25-65%. Whether the expanded NKG2C-expressing T cell clones were specific for HCMV antigens was left unclear. The study sequenced eight donors, all healthy volunteers chosen at random: three men and five women. HCMV-specific IgG was detected in serum with a commercial ELISA kit to determine HCMV serostatus. MIGEC was used to demultiplex reads and group the reads by UMI, and MiTCR was used to assemble and quantify clonotypes. To exclude erroneous sequences, any TCR cDNA sequence not supported by at least two reads was discarded. The tcR package was used for downstream repertoire analysis, with clonotypes matched between fractions based on CDR3 nucleotide sequence plus V segment. VDJmatch was used to annotate antigen specificity against VDJdb, with one amino acid substitution in CDR3 permitted.

The TCR was taken from a woman aged 18-29 years in good health. The sequencing input was CD4+ T cells sorted from blood. Rearrangement joined TRBV2 to TRBJ2-3; a tentative D match to TRBD2 spans 6 bases. The bases are TGTGCCAGCAGTGTCCACGGCACTAGCCAGGGAGATACGCAGTATTTT. The encoded protein is CASSVHGTSQGDTQYF.